The present T cell receptor (beta chain) was sequenced within a study of blood T cell repertoires in COVID-19. Clones were read by immunoSEQ multiplex PCR, and TCRdb kept only the in-frame ones, dropping some. The sample shows about 200,000 clones, approximately 78% of them seen only once. The germline V and J ends were trimmed by 4 bases and 2 bases, with 7 bases remaining between them. CDR1 and CDR2 from the germline V gene are SGHTA and FQGNSA. The CDR3 consists of 13 residues. Specimen: peripheral blood. This clonotype was sampled from a woman aged 80 or over with active or convalescent COVID-19. The chain joins TRBV7-2 to TRBJ2-3, with D maybe TRBD2 (6 bases). CDR3 in amino acids: CASSWDFTDTQYF. The CDR3 DNA follows: TGTGCCAGCAGCTGGGACTTCACAGATACGCAGTATTTT.